This TCR beta chain originates from a study of cytomegalovirus exposure and HLA in healthy donors. Study-level background: For the approximately 410 genotyped donors, roughly 80% fell within the Caucasian-associated ancestry cluster. Study-wide results and limits: Clonal expansion was found to be greater in HLA-associated TCR beta chains than in equally common others in a later analysis.

It was with 60 Vbeta and 13 Jbeta primers that the PCR ran. Clones were sequenced by immunoSEQ multiplex PCR, and TCRdb holds only the in-frame ones, with some missing. Its listing shows about 51,000 clones. CDR1 and CDR2 (germline): GTSNPN, SVGIG (reference sequence). V was trimmed by 3 bases and J by 8 bases, leaving 10 bases between them. The CDR3 totals 11 residues. Points on this clone: What it recognizes is unknown.

The chain combines TRBV30 with TRBJ1-2; possible D gene TRBD1, 5 bases. The TCR sequence derives from a man aged 40-49 years in good health and CMV-seropositive. Input material: PBMCs. The CDR3 region is CAWRGGRGYTF. The CDR3 DNA sequence: TGTGCCTGGAGGGGGGGACGGGGCTACACCTTC. Looking up the rest from reference TRBV30 and TRBJ1-2 gives the full variable domain: SQTIHQWPATLVQPVGSPLSLECTVEGTSNPNLYWYRQAAGRGLQLLFYSVGIGQISSEVPQNLSASRPQDRQFILSSKKLLLSDSGFYLCAWRGGRGYTFGSGTRLTVV.